This TCR beta chain was sequenced for a study of technical replicates of blood from a few donors. The protocol was immunoSEQ multiplex PCR, while the TCRdb copy is restricted to in-frame clones and leaves out a portion. Among fewer than 65,000 clones listed, 87% were seen once. V dropped 5 bases and J dropped 3 bases, with 9 bases sitting between them. The V gene's germline CDR1 is MRHNA and CDR2 SNTAGT. CDR3 length equals 13 residues. This clone has only a few counts. Sequences were obtained from PBMCs. This sequence originates from a human donor in good health. Some clones in this sample may be carry-over from other donors' samples. The J gene is TRBJ2-3, the V gene TRBV6-4; D is undetermined. CDR3 bases: TGTGCCAGCAGTCAGGCCGAAACAGATACGCAGTATTTT. It codes for CASSQAETDTQYF.